The 27 T cell receptor beta chains given below trace back to one sample, sequenced in a study of cytomegalovirus exposure and HLA in healthy donors. Using immunoSEQ multiplex PCR, the repertoire was profiled, and TCRdb retains in-frame clones only, with some absent. Here the sample spans 150,000 to 200,000 clones, more than 80% being singletons. Sequenced sample: PBMCs. All receptors derive from a woman aged 18-35 years in good health and CMV-seropositive.

The V gene is TRBV28, the J gene TRBJ2-5; 9 nucleotides match TRBD1. Germline CDR1 and CDR2: MDHEN and SYDVKM. V shed 5 bases and J 7 bases; nucleotides not matched to a gene: 14. This CDR3 has 16 amino acids. The CDR3 spells CASSSVGTGGKGTQYF. The CDR3 DNA is TGTGCCAGCAGTAGCGTAGGTACAGGGGGCAAGGGGACCCAGTACTTC.

The J gene is TRBJ1-3, the V gene TRBV28, with D possibly TRBD1 on 5 matching bases. Germline V lookup: CDR1 MDHEN, CDR2 SYDVKM. V lost 5 bases to trimming and J lost 2 bases, with 13 bases between them. CDR3 length: 15 residues. CDR3 residues: CASSPRQGTGNTIYF. CDR3 sequence (DNA): TGTGCCAGCAGTCCCCGCCAGGGAACTGGAAACACCATATATTTT.

In its sample, this clone is medium-sized (0.01 to 0.1%). The genes are TRBV21-1 and TRBJ1-2; the D call of TRBD1 is as the table states it, not checked on the DNA. TRBV21-1 corresponds to a pseudogene. This CDR3 has 14 residues. CDR3 DNA: TGTGCCAGCAGCAAAGGACAGGGGAACTATGGCTACACCTTC. This translates into CASSKGQGNYGYTF.

The V call is TRBV5-6, the J call TRBJ2-7; 14 bases agree with TRBD2. The V gene's germline CDR1 is SGHDT and CDR2 YYEEEE. Trimming at V came to 4 bases and at J to 5 bases, leaving 14 bases not matched to a gene. This CDR3 spans 18 amino acids. The CDR3 DNA is TGTGCCAGCAGCGGAACCCCGGGACTAGCGGGAGTATATGACGAGCAGTACTTC. This encodes CASSGTPGLAGVYDEQYF.

The chain has TRBV7-2 and TRBJ1-1; D is possibly TRBD1 (6 bases). Germline V gene sequence: CDR1 SGHTA, CDR2 FQGNSA. This CDR3 is built from 14 residues. V was pared by 5 bases and J by 6 bases, with 16 bases between. The CDR3 DNA is TGTGCCAGCAGCCCACAGGGTTTTAACGCTGAAGCTTTCTTT. Translation gives CASSPQGFNAEAFF.

The chain links TRBV29-1 to TRBJ2-7, with D perhaps matching TRBD2 (6 bases). The CDR3 runs 13 residues. V was clipped by 0 bases and J by 2 bases, with 8 bases between them. In germline, CDR1 is SQVTM, CDR2 ANQGSEA. This CDR3 reads CSVEDAGPYEQYF. CDR3 nucleotides: TGCAGCGTTGAAGATGCGGGGCCCTACGAGCAGTACTTC.

The chain employs TRBV11-2 and TRBJ2-1, with D perhaps TRBD2 (6 bases). The CDR3 runs to 18 residues. V was shortened by 1 base and J by 3 bases, with 19 bases between the two germline ends. Germline V gives CDR1 SGHAT, CDR2 FQNNGV. CDR3 bases: TGTGCCAGCAGCTTAGGTTTGGGGGACTCCCCCGGCTACAATGAGCAGTTCTTC. Residues: CASSLGLGDSPGYNEQFF.

The chain couples TRBV28 to TRBJ1-2, with 9 positions matching TRBD1. Per the germline V gene, CDR1 is MDHEN and CDR2 is SYDVKM. V was pared by 2 bases and J by 2 bases, with 12 bases of the junction left unmatched. CDR3 length: 18 residues. Written as DNA, the CDR3 is TGTGCCAGCAGTTTACCAGGGACAGGGAAAGAAAGGAACTATGGCTACACCTTC. As protein: CASSLPGTGKERNYGYTF.

This clone was observed a few times. This chain connects TRBV9 to TRBJ2-1; 8 bases map to TRBD2. The length of the CDR3 is 14 residues. Germline V gives CDR1 SGDLS, CDR2 YYNGEE. V trimming: 4 bases; J trimming: 7 bases; junction bases outside the gene matches: 7. The CDR3 reads CASSSPGLVNEQFF. CDR3 sequence (DNA): TGTGCCAGCAGCTCCCCGGGACTAGTGAATGAGCAGTTCTTC.

The V gene is TRBV4-3, the J gene TRBJ1-2; D is possibly TRBD1 (5 bases). CDR3 length: 14 residues. Germline loops: CDR1 LGHNA, CDR2 YSLEER. V lost 1 base, J lost 2 bases, and 8 bases lay in between. The CDR3 loop reads CASSQARTNYGYTF. The CDR3 coding sequence is TGCGCCAGCAGCCAAGCTAGGACAAACTATGGCTACACCTTC.

This sequence joins TRBV2 and TRBJ1-5; 7 bases line up with TRBD1. The CDR3 sequence is 16 residues long. CDR1 is SNHLY and CDR2 is FYNNEI in the germline V gene. With 7 bases clipped from V and 0 bases from J, the junction kept 9 bases outside the gene matches. This CDR3 is CASTRGARDSNQPQHF. The DNA of the CDR3 is TGTGCCAGCACCAGGGGGGCCAGGGATAGCAATCAGCCCCAGCATTTT. Based on the CDR3 plus reference TRBV2 and TRBJ1-5, the full variable domain is EPEVTQTPSHQVTQMGQEVILRCVPISNHLYFYWYRQILGQKVEFLVSFYNNEISEKSEIFDDQFSVERPDGSNFTLKIRSTKLEDSAMYFCASTRGARDSNQPQHFGDGTRLSIL.

The chain combines TRBV7-2 with TRBJ2-2; D not resolved. Trimming took off 0 bases at V and 4 bases at J, with 9 bases between the two ends. The CDR3 loop spans 15 amino acids. CDR1 and CDR2 from the germline V gene are SGHTA and FQGNSA. CDR3 loop: CASSLALPSTGELFF. CDR3 DNA: TGTGCCAGCAGCTTAGCACTACCCAGCACCGGGGAGCTGTTTTTT.

This clone appeared a single time. This chain links TRBV9 with TRBJ2-7; 7 bases map to TRBD2. This CDR3 is built from 14 residues. With V trimmed by 6 bases and J by 0 bases, 6 bases remained unmatched. CDR1 and CDR2 (germline): SGDLS, YYNGEE. CDR3 protein: CASNRAGDSYEQYF. The CDR3 DNA reads TGTGCCAGCAACCGTGCGGGGGACTCCTACGAGCAGTACTTC.

J is TRBJ2-7 and V is TRBV21-1; whether TRBD2, the table's D call, matches the DNA was not checked. TRBV21-1 represents a pseudogene. CDR3 length: 12 amino acids. In DNA, the CDR3 is TGTGCCAGCAGCCAGCGGGTTTACGAGCAGTACTTC. Encoded protein: CASSQRVYEQYF.

The genes are TRBV5-6 and TRBJ1-4; the match to TRBD1 covers 9 bases. Germline V gene lookup returns CDR1 SGHDT and CDR2 YYEEEE. The CDR3 totals 12 residues. V dropped 9 bases and J dropped 8; count of bases not matched to a gene: 5. CDR3 in DNA: TGTGCCACTGGGACAGGGCAAGAAAAACTGTTTTTT. Translated, it gives CATGTGQEKLFF. Complete variable domain (other parts from reference TRBV5-6 and TRBJ1-4): DAGVTQSPTHLIKTRGQQVTLRCSPKSGHDTVSWYQQALGQGPQFIFQYYEEEERQRGNFPDRFSGHQFPNYSSELNVNALLLGDSALYLCATGTGQEKLFFGSGTQLSVL.

The chain employs TRBV19 and TRBJ1-5; D might be TRBD1 (6 bases). The CDR3 covers 18 residues. Trimming cost V 5 bases and J 0 bases, with 20 bases left between them. The germline gives CDR1 LNHDA, CDR2 SQIVND (reference sequence). The CDR3, as DNA: TGTGCCAGTAGTTCTACAGGGAGGGAGGTGTATAGCAATCAGCCCCAGCATTTT. Encoded protein: CASSSTGREVYSNQPQHF.

This chain uses TRBV14 with TRBJ2-5, with 12 bases matching TRBD2. CDR1 is SGHDN, CDR2 FVKESK, per germline. V was clipped by 1 base and J by 4 bases; unmatched bases: 7. The CDR3 has 17 amino acids. The CDR3 reads CASSQGLLAGGGETQYF. CDR3 bases: TGTGCCAGCAGCCAAGGACTTCTAGCGGGAGGGGGAGAGACCCAGTACTTC.

The genes are TRBV5-1 and TRBJ2-5; 10 positions match TRBD1. Germline V gene lookup returns CDR1 SGHRS and CDR2 YFSETQ. The trim removed 4 bases at V and 4 bases at J, leaving 7 bases unmatched. The CDR3 has 15 residues. CDR3 residues: CASSADRGVVETQYF. The CDR3 nucleotides read TGCGCCAGCAGCGCGGACAGGGGGGTAGTAGAGACCCAGTACTTC. Full variable domain (outside the CDR3, taken from reference TRBV5-1 and TRBJ2-5): KAGVTQTPRYLIKTRGQQVTLSCSPISGHRSVSWYQQTPGQGLQFLFEYFSETQRNKGNFPGRFSGRQFSNSRSEMNVSTLELGDSALYLCASSADRGVVETQYFGPGTRLLVL.

This chain connects TRBV5-5 to TRBJ2-3, with D possibly being TRBD1 (5 bases). The CDR3 is 17 amino acids. The V gene lost 4 bases and the J gene lost 1 base, with 19 bases spanning the gap. CDR1 and CDR2 (germline): SGHKS, YYEKEE (reference sequence). The CDR3 is CASSTLESGKRTDTQYF. The DNA for the CDR3 is TGTGCCAGCAGCACCCTGGAATCAGGGAAACGCACAGATACGCAGTATTTT.

The rearrangement joins TRBV28 to TRBJ1-2; D gene ambiguous. V lost 2 bases to trimming and J lost 0 bases, with 13 bases between them. The CDR3 length is 16 residues. Germline values: CDR1 MDHEN, CDR2 SYDVKM. The CDR3: CASSLTAYRTNYGYTF. DNA of the CDR3: TGTGCCAGCAGTTTAACCGCCTATCGAACTAACTATGGCTACACCTTC.

V gene TRBV15 combines with J gene TRBJ2-7; 8 nucleotides match TRBD1. The ends lost 0 bases at V and 3 bases at J; junction bases unmatched: 4. This CDR3 has 15 residues. Germline V CDR1 and CDR2: LNHNV, YYDKDF (reference sequence). DNA of the CDR3: TGTGCCACCAGCAGAGATCGGGGGACAGGCTACGAGCAGTACTTC. It yields the protein CATSRDRGTGYEQYF.

The V gene is TRBV30, the J gene TRBJ1-2; TRBD1 agrees at 7 bases. Germline CDR1 reads GTSNPN; CDR2 reads SVGIG (reference sequence). The CDR3 covers 13 residues. V dropped 0 bases and J dropped 5; count of bases not matched to a gene: 3. CDR3 protein: CAWSVQGGYGYTF. The CDR3 nucleotides read TGTGCCTGGAGTGTTCAGGGGGGTTATGGCTACACCTTC.

The chain recombines TRBV7-3 with TRBJ2-1, with 11 bases identical to TRBD1. The V gene's germline CDR1 is SGHTA and CDR2 FQGTGA. This CDR3 is built from 13 residues. The trim removed 8 bases at V and 5 bases at J, leaving 2 bases unmatched. The CDR3 DNA reads TGTGCCAGCGGACAGGGGGCGAACAATGAGCAGTTCTTC. Residues: CASGQGANNEQFF.

The chain links TRBV4-1 to TRBJ2-1, with D tentatively TRBD2 (6 bases). The CDR3 is 16 residues long. V was cut by 1 base and J by 6 bases, with 16 bases left in between. The germline V gene encodes CDR1 MGHRA and CDR2 YSYEKL. The CDR3 sequence: CASSQGAGKSVNEQFF. CDR3 bases: TGCGCCAGCAGCCAAGGGGCGGGGAAGAGTGTCAATGAGCAGTTCTTC.

The chain combines TRBV18 with TRBJ1-3; D unresolved. V lost 0 bases and J lost 2, with 8 bases in between. This CDR3 has 15 amino acids. CDR1 is KGHSH, CDR2 LQKENI, per germline. Here the CDR3 reads CASSPPERAGNTIYF. DNA for the CDR3: TGTGCCAGCTCACCACCGGAGAGGGCTGGAAACACCATATATTTT.

The chain combines TRBV19 with TRBJ2-7, with 9 bases identical to TRBD1. Germline-derived CDR1 and CDR2 are LNHDA and SQIVND (reference sequence). The J segment lost 3 bases and the V segment lost 7 bases, leaving 10 bases of the junction unmatched. This CDR3 has 15 amino acids. CDR3 loop: CASTISPGQGYEQYF. In nucleotides, the CDR3 is TGTGCCAGTACCATCTCTCCGGGACAGGGCTACGAGCAGTACTTC.

V usage is TRBV11-3 and J usage is TRBJ2-3, with 8 bases lining up with TRBD1. This CDR3 comprises 17 residues. V trimming: 1 base; J trimming: 4 bases; junction bases outside the gene matches: 10. Germline V gives CDR1 SGHNT, CDR2 YENEEA. The CDR3: CASSLGPGQVGADTQYF. The CDR3 nucleotides are TGTGCCAGCAGCTTAGGCCCGGGACAGGTTGGCGCAGATACGCAGTATTTT.